Shown below are 32 T cell receptor beta chains from a single sample sequenced in a study of T cell changes during pregnancy in multiple sclerosis. Profiling relied on immunoSEQ multiplex PCR, and the TCRdb table lists in-frame clones only, not all of them. The sample lists approximately 35,000 clones; roughly nine tenths were seen once. Sample: CD4+ T cells from peripheral blood mononuclear cells, taken in the third trimester of pregnancy. Every receptor here comes from a female donor in good health, enrolled as a control in a pregnancy study.

This chain joins TRBV19 and TRBJ2-1, with a possible D match to TRBD1 (5 bases). The V gene lost 4 bases and the J gene lost 5 bases, with 9 bases spanning the gap. The CDR3 has 13 amino acids. CDR1 and CDR2 (germline): LNHDA, SQIVND (reference sequence). The CDR3 coding sequence is TGTGCCAGTAGTAGCAGGGCGAACAATGAGCAGTTCTTC. The encoded protein is CASSSRANNEQFF.

The chain has TRBV11-2 and TRBJ1-2; possible D gene TRBD1, 5 bases. The CDR3 spans 13 residues. CDR1 and CDR2 (germline): SGHAT, FQNNGV. Trimming shortened V by 1 base and J by 7 bases, and 10 bases separated the two germline ends. This CDR3 reads CASSLVRASGYTF. In DNA, the CDR3 is TGTGCCAGCAGCTTAGTCAGGGCGAGTGGCTACACCTTC.

The J gene is TRBJ2-5, the V gene TRBV28; TRBD1 aligns across 12 bases. V lost 1 base to trimming and J lost 6 bases; unmatched junction nucleotides: 3. CDR3 length equals 15 residues. In germline, CDR1 is MDHEN, CDR2 SYDVKM. As DNA, the CDR3 is TGTGCCAGCAGTTTATCGGGACAGGGGGCAAAGACCCAGTACTTC. Protein sequence: CASSLSGQGAKTQYF.

This clone is a singleton in its sample. This sequence joins TRBV2 and TRBJ2-2, with 11 nucleotides matching TRBD2. CDR1 and CDR2 (germline): SNHLY, FYNNEI. This CDR3 region has 15 residues. Trimming at V came to 3 bases and at J to 7 bases, leaving 4 bases not matched to a gene. CDR3 bases: TGTGCCAGCAGTGATACTAGCGGGGGTCGCGGGGAGCTGTTTTTT. Its translation: CASSDTSGGRGELFF.

This clone was detected once. This sequence joins TRBV5-8 and TRBJ1-2; D unclear. The V end lost 8 bases, the J end lost 1 base, and 12 bases lay between the germline ends. From germline, CDR1 is SGHTS and CDR2 YDEGEE. This CDR3 is 13 amino acids long. The CDR3 DNA follows: TGTGCCAGTCTTGAGACTAATAACTATGGCTACACCTTC. It translates to CASLETNNYGYTF.

This chain connects TRBV6-5 to TRBJ1-2; possibly TRBD1 for D (6 bases). V was shortened by 2 bases and J by 5 bases, with 9 bases between the two germline ends. This CDR3 spans 13 amino acids. The V gene's germline CDR1 is MNHEY and CDR2 SVGAGI. As DNA, the CDR3 is TGTGCCAGCAGTTACGGACAGTTGTATGGCTACACCTTC. This codes for CASSYGQLYGYTF.

The chain is built from TRBV11-2 and TRBJ2-5; D gene uncertain. CDR1 and CDR2 (germline): SGHAT, FQNNGV. V was clipped by 5 bases and J by 2 bases, with 15 bases between them. The CDR3 totals 15 residues. The CDR3 reads CASSPLSVLQETQYF. The DNA of the CDR3 is TGTGCCAGCAGCCCTCTAAGCGTTTTACAAGAGACCCAGTACTTC.

The rearrangement uses TRBV5-6 and TRBJ1-1; 10 nucleotides align to TRBD1. The V gene's germline CDR1 is SGHDT and CDR2 YYEEEE. Losses at the gene ends were 1 base for V and 5 bases for J; bases not matched to a gene: 8. This CDR3 comprises 16 residues. CDR3 region: CASSLRTGGGWTEAFF. CDR3 coding DNA: TGTGCCAGCAGCTTGAGGACAGGGGGGGGGTGGACTGAAGCTTTCTTT.

This rearrangement joins TRBV28 to TRBJ1-1; a possible D gene is TRBD1 (6 bases). The CDR3 length is 13 residues. Germline V lookup: CDR1 MDHEN, CDR2 SYDVKM. Trimming shortened V by 8 bases and J by 7 bases, and 17 bases separated the two germline ends. For the CDR3, the DNA is TGTGCCAGCGGAAACCTGCCGGGACATGAAGCTTTCTTT. It specifies CASGNLPGHEAFF. Full variable domain (outside the CDR3, taken from reference TRBV28 and TRBJ1-1): DVKVTQSSRYLVKRTGEKVFLECVQDMDHENMFWYRQDPGLGLRLIYFSYDVKMKEKGDIPEGYSVSREKKERFSLILESASTNQTSMYLCASGNLPGHEAFFGQGTRLTVV.

The chain recombines TRBV9 with TRBJ2-2, with 9 bases matching TRBD2. Germline loops: CDR1 SGDLS, CDR2 YYNGEE. The CDR3 contains 17 residues. J lost 3 bases, V lost 0 bases, and 6 bases had no gene match. CDR3 nucleotide sequence: TGTGCCAGCAGCGTAGCTGGGCGGGGGGGATACACCGGGGAGCTGTTTTTT. This sequence encodes CASSVAGRGGYTGELFF.

The chain couples TRBV4-2 to TRBJ2-7; 7 bases are a match to TRBD1. The V segment lost 0 bases and the J segment 0 bases; nucleotides outside the gene matches: 5. The CDR3 length is 16 residues. CDR1 LGHNA and CDR2 YNFKEQ come from the germline V gene. CDR3 region: CASSQDWAGGSYEQYF. The DNA for the CDR3 is TGTGCCAGCAGCCAAGATTGGGCAGGGGGCTCCTACGAGCAGTACTTC.

This clone was recorded once. This chain links TRBV10-1 with TRBJ2-7, with D unresolved. This CDR3 has 12 amino acids. Germline assignment: CDR1 WNHNN and CDR2 SYGVQD (reference sequence). V lost 3 bases to trimming and J lost 0 bases, with 3 bases between them. This chain's CDR3 is CASSDLSYEQYF. The CDR3 DNA is TGCGCCAGCAGTGACCTCTCCTACGAGCAGTACTTC.

V is TRBV5-4 and J is TRBJ2-5, with D maybe TRBD2 (5 bases). The CDR3 has 13 residues. V lost 3 bases and J 5 bases, leaving 11 bases between the germline ends. Germline V gene data show CDR1 as SGHNT and CDR2 as YYREEE (reference sequence). The CDR3 loop is CASSSGERETQYF. In nucleotides, the CDR3 is TGTGCCAGCAGCTCCGGGGAGAGGGAGACCCAGTACTTC.

The V call is TRBV7-6, the J call TRBJ1-4; TRBD1 agrees at 7 bases. From germline, CDR1 is SGHVS and CDR2 FNYEAQ. The V and J ends lost 5 bases and 6 bases, in that order; junction bases with no gene match: 6. The CDR3 is made up of 14 amino acids. CDR3 DNA: TGTGCCAGCAGCCCCCGACAGGGTGATGAAAAACTGTTTTTT. Its translation: CASSPRQGDEKLFF. The full variable domain, rest sourced from reference TRBV7-6 and TRBJ1-4, is GAGVSQSPRYKVTKRGQDVALRCDPISGHVSLYWYRQALGQGPEFLTYFNYEAQQDKSGLPNDRFSAERPEGSISTLTIQRTEQRDSAMYRCASSPRQGDEKLFFGSGTQLSVL.

This clone was observed a single time. The gene calls are TRBV19 and TRBJ1-1; weak D call: TRBD1 (5 bases). V dropped 0 bases and J dropped 4 bases, with 12 bases sitting between them. CDR1 and CDR2 from the germline V gene are LNHDA and SQIVND (reference sequence). The CDR3 contains 15 residues. The CDR3 DNA reads as TGTGCCAGTAGTATAGATCTAATGGACACCACTGAAGCTTTCTTT. Protein sequence: CASSIDLMDTTEAFF.

The gene calls are TRBV7-9 and TRBJ2-1; D is perhaps TRBD2 (6 bases). The CDR3 extends over 16 amino acids. Germline V gives CDR1 SEHNR, CDR2 FQNEAQ (reference sequence). Trimming pared 2 bases from V and 6 bases from J, leaving 17 bases between. Here the CDR3 DNA reads TGTGCCAGCAGCTTACGTAGCGGAGCGGGCCGCAATGAGCAGTTCTTC. Its translation: CASSLRSGAGRNEQFF. The whole variable domain, filled in from reference TRBV7-9 and TRBJ2-1, reads DTGVSQNPRHKITKRGQNVTFRCDPISEHNRLYWYRQTLGQGPEFLTYFQNEAQLEKSRLLSDRFSAERPKGSFSTLEIQRTEQGDSAMYLCASSLRSGAGRNEQFFGPGTRLTVL.

This clone was detected only once. The CDR3 spells CATSGRDRVNEQYF. The CDR3 DNA reads as TGTGCCACCAGCGGAAGGGACAGGGTAAACGAGCAGTACTTC. The rearrangement uses TRBV15 and TRBJ2-7; 9 bases are shared with TRBD1. The CDR3 sequence is 14 residues long. Trimming at V came to 5 bases and at J to 5 bases, leaving 7 bases not matched to a gene. From germline, CDR1 is LNHNV and CDR2 YYDKDF (reference sequence).

The chain links TRBV4-1 to TRBJ2-6; D gene uncertain. CDR3 length: 17 residues. The germline CDR1 and CDR2 sequences are MGHRA and YSYEKL. V was shortened by 1 base and J by 2 bases, with 12 bases between the two germline ends. CDR3 bases: TGCGCCAGCAGCCAAGGCCTTGGCCACACTGGGGCCAACGTCCTGACTTTC. Protein sequence: CASSQGLGHTGANVLTF.

CDR3 amino acids: CASSYRGADGYTF. The CDR3 DNA reads TGCGCCAGCAGCTATCGGGGGGCGGATGGCTACACCTTC. J is TRBJ1-2 and V is TRBV4-1, with TRBD1 as a possible D gene (6 bases). The CDR3 contains 13 residues. Trimming pared 5 bases from V and 6 bases from J, leaving 13 bases between. CDR1 MGHRA and CDR2 YSYEKL come from the germline V gene.

This clone was picked up a small number of times. The chain carries TRBV4-2 and TRBJ2-5; TRBD2 agrees at 12 bases. The CDR3 length is 17 residues. Germline V gene sequence: CDR1 LGHNA, CDR2 YNFKEQ. V shed 4 bases and J 7 bases; nucleotides not matched to a gene: 13. CDR3 sequence: CASSPWTSGKEVGTQYF. CDR3 coding DNA: TGTGCCAGCAGCCCCTGGACTAGCGGGAAGGAGGTGGGGACCCAGTACTTC.

DNA for the CDR3: TGTGCCAGCAGCGTTTCGCGGGGGGCCGGTGGCTACACCTTC. The encoded protein is CASSVSRGAGGYTF. The rearrangement links TRBV11-2 to TRBJ1-2, with TRBD1 as a possible D gene (6 bases). This CDR3 is 14 amino acids long. V lost 5 bases, J lost 7 bases, and 17 bases lay in between. The germline V gene encodes CDR1 SGHAT and CDR2 FQNNGV.

This CDR3 reads CASRSQTSGSIHEQYF. DNA of the CDR3: TGCGCCAGCAGATCTCAAACTAGCGGGAGTATCCACGAGCAGTACTTC. The V call is TRBV5-1, the J call TRBJ2-7; 11 bases are a match to TRBD2. The CDR3 is made up of 16 amino acids. V trimming: 5 bases; J trimming: 5 bases; junction bases outside the gene matches: 12. CDR1 is SGHRS and CDR2 is YFSETQ in the germline V gene. The full variable domain, in which reference TRBV5-1 and TRBJ2-7 provide the parts outside the CDR3, is KAGVTQTPRYLIKTRGQQVTLSCSPISGHRSVSWYQQTPGQGLQFLFEYFSETQRNKGNFPGRFSGRQFSNSRSEMNVSTLELGDSALYLCASRSQTSGSIHEQYFGPGTRLTVT.

The chain carries TRBV27 and TRBJ1-4; 8 bases fit TRBD1. This CDR3 comprises 12 residues. Trimming took 5 bases from V and 8 from J; bases not matched to a gene: 1. Germline CDR1 MNHEY, CDR2 SMNVEV (reference sequence). The CDR3 sequence: CASSRDREKLFF. CDR3 in DNA: TGTGCCAGCAGTAGGGACAGGGAAAAACTGTTTTTT.

The rearrangement joins TRBV19 to TRBJ2-3; a possible D gene is TRBD1 (6 bases). Trimming took off 6 bases at V and 4 bases at J, with 11 bases between the two ends. CDR3 length: 13 residues. From germline, CDR1 is LNHDA and CDR2 SQIVND (reference sequence). CDR3 residues: CASSSQGSDTQYF. CDR3 DNA sequence: TGTGCCAGTAGCTCACAGGGATCAGATACGCAGTATTTT.

To note about this clone: The junction departs from the called germline gene at one end, perhaps through a read error. This chain uses TRBV7-7 with TRBJ2-7; 10 nucleotides agree with TRBD1. The CDR3 runs 14 residues. The germline CDR1 and CDR2 sequences are SSHAT and FNYEAQ (reference sequence). CDR3 sequence: CASSLDRGRSEQYF. CDR3 sequence (DNA): TGTGCTAGCAGCTTAGACAGGGGGCGGTCCGAGCAGTACTTC.

The J gene is TRBJ2-1, the V gene TRBV5-1; the D gene is possibly TRBD2 (6 bases). Germline V gene data show CDR1 as SGHRS and CDR2 as YFSETQ. V lost 4 bases and J 4 bases, leaving 9 bases between the germline ends. The CDR3 is made up of 13 amino acids. CDR3 loop: CASSPRGYNEQFF. Written as DNA, the CDR3 is TGCGCCAGCAGCCCCCGGGGGTACAATGAGCAGTTCTTC.

V gene TRBV28 combines with J gene TRBJ1-2; 7 positions agree with TRBD1. The CDR3 runs 19 residues. V lost 8 bases, J lost 8 bases, and 29 bases stayed unmatched. CDR1 and CDR2 from the germline V gene are MDHEN and SYDVKM. The CDR3 coding sequence is TGTGCCAGCGGGTGGATTGTGGGGGGACAGTCCGAGGACCTATGGGGCTACACCTTC. Translation: CASGWIVGGQSEDLWGYTF.

The rearrangement links TRBV7-9 to TRBJ2-3; TRBD1 might be the D (6 bases). The germline V gene encodes CDR1 SEHNR and CDR2 FQNEAQ (reference sequence). The germline V and J ends were trimmed by 5 bases and 1 base, with 10 bases remaining between them. CDR3 length equals 14 residues. The CDR3 sequence is CASSLDRRTDTQYF. As DNA, the CDR3 is TGTGCCAGCAGCCTAGACAGGCGCACAGATACGCAGTATTTT.

This sequence joins TRBV5-5 and TRBJ2-7; D is undetermined. Trimming cost V 0 bases and J 6 bases, with 4 bases left between them. The CDR3 length is 11 residues. Looked up from germline, CDR1 is SGHKS and CDR2 is YYEKEE (reference sequence). The CDR3 sequence: CASSLGGEQYF. CDR3 sequence (DNA): TGTGCCAGCAGCTTGGGAGGCGAGCAGTACTTC.

In its sample, this clone was seen once. V is TRBV5-4 and J is TRBJ2-6; the match to TRBD2 covers 10 bases. This CDR3 has 18 residues. With 4 bases clipped from V and 0 bases from J, the junction kept 7 bases outside the gene matches. Germline loops: CDR1 SGHNT, CDR2 YYREEE (reference sequence). CDR3 coding DNA: TGTGCCAGCAGCCCGGGGACTAGCGAGTCCTCTGGGGCCAACGTCCTGACTTTC. It codes for CASSPGTSESSGANVLTF.

The rearrangement uses TRBV10-3 and TRBJ2-7; TRBD1 agrees at 8 bases. The CDR3 length is 17 residues. V lost 7 bases to trimming and J lost 0 bases; unmatched junction nucleotides: 14. CDR1 ENHRY and CDR2 SYGVKD come from the germline V gene. Here the CDR3 DNA reads TGTGCCATCAAACAAAACTCAGGGGGCCCCCTCTCCTACGAGCAGTACTTC. It translates to CAIKQNSGGPLSYEQYF.

The chain recombines TRBV11-2 with TRBJ1-4; 7 bases align to TRBD1. The germline gives CDR1 SGHAT, CDR2 FQNNGV. J gave up 4 bases and V 0 bases, and 2 bases lay outside the gene matches. This CDR3 spans 15 amino acids. The CDR3 is CASSLEGTDNEKLFF. The CDR3 nucleotides read TGTGCCAGCAGCTTAGAAGGGACAGATAATGAAAAACTGTTTTTT. The full variable domain, with the rest looked up from reference TRBV11-2 and TRBJ1-4, is EAGVAQSPRYKIIEKRQSVAFWCNPISGHATLYWYQQILGQGPKLLIQFQNNGVVDDSQLPKDRFSAERLKGVDSTLKIQPAKLEDSAVYLCASSLEGTDNEKLFFGSGTQLSVL.